This T cell receptor (beta chain) came from a study of blood T cell repertoires in COVID-19. The sample holds a few counts of this clone. Repertoires were generated with immunoSEQ multiplex PCR, while TCRdb's copy carries only in-frame clones and drops some. The table has 180,000 or so clones, roughly 79% seen once. Germline V CDR1 and CDR2: SGHTA, FQGNSA. The CDR3 is 14 amino acids. V lost 3 bases to trimming and J lost 5 bases, with 10 bases between them. Source material: peripheral blood. The clonotype comes from a woman aged 40 to 50 with COVID-19, enrolled during active disease. The chain recombines TRBV7-2 with TRBJ2-2; D is unclear. CDR3 sequence reads: CASSFFGGTGELFF. CDR3 sequence (DNA): TGTGCCAGCAGCTTTTTCGGCGGAACCGGGGAGCTGTTTTTT.